Shown below are 20 T cell receptor beta chains from a single sample sequenced in a study of blood T cells in healthy people across ages. With a J-beta primer mix and a sample-barcoded 5' primer, a second PCR ran roughly 6 to 11 cycles. TCRdb independently ran MiXCR on the 5' RACE reads; one entry per CDR3 protein. Among over 600,000 distinct CDR3 sequences listed, roughly three fifths were seen once. The sequencing input was blood. Receptors were obtained from a man aged 35 to 55 in good health.

A few counts support this clonotype. This chain joins TRBV10-3 and TRBJ2-5; no firm D call. Germline assignment: CDR1 ENHRY and CDR2 SYGVKD. There are 12 residues in the CDR3. V was pared by 4 bases and J by 11 bases, with 14 bases between. CDR3 sequence: CAISALLGEQYF. The CDR3 DNA sequence: TGTGCCATCAGTGCCCTTTTGGGTGAGCAGTACTTC.

The chain carries TRBV28 and TRBJ2-1, with D perhaps TRBD2 (5 bases). CDR1 is MDHEN and CDR2 is SYDVKM in the germline V gene. Deletions cut 6 bases from V and 6 bases from J, with 18 bases between. The CDR3 is 15 amino acids. The CDR3 sequence: CASSLLANSGNEQFF. CDR3 coding DNA: TGTGCCAGCAGCCTCCTAGCCAACTCGGGCAATGAGCAGTTCTTC.

The chain combines TRBV6-1 with TRBJ2-7, with TRBD2 matching 11 bases. The ends lost 4 bases at V and 2 bases at J; junction bases unmatched: 1. The CDR3 extends over 14 amino acids. CDR1 is MNHNS, CDR2 SASEGT, per germline. The CDR3 is CASSGLAGTYEQYF. The CDR3 DNA follows: TGTGCCAGCAGTGGACTAGCGGGAACCTACGAGCAGTACTTC.

This clonotype has a handful of counts. V gene TRBV29-1 combines with J gene TRBJ2-2; D is possibly TRBD1 (6 bases). V was clipped by 4 bases and J by 7 bases, with 16 bases between them. The germline CDR1 and CDR2 sequences are SQVTM and ANQGSEA. The CDR3 totals 14 residues. CDR3 sequence (DNA): TGCAGCGTTGTATATGCCCGAGGGGGCGGGGAGCTGTTTTTT. Translation: CSVVYARGGGELFF.

This clonotype was counted a single time. V gene TRBV9 combines with J gene TRBJ2-3; TRBD2 matches 8 bases. V shed 0 bases, J shed 8 bases, and the junction held 11 bases outside the gene matches. Germline assignment: CDR1 SGDLS and CDR2 YYNGEE. The CDR3 has 16 residues. The CDR3 DNA reads TGTGCCAGCAGCGTAGTGGTTAGCGGGACCGGCGGTACGCAGTATTTT. It codes for CASSVVVSGTGGTQYF.

The genes are TRBV7-6 and TRBJ2-1; D perhaps matches TRBD2 (6 bases). V was clipped by 2 bases and J by 3 bases, with 17 bases between them. This CDR3 is built from 17 residues. Germline V gene lookup returns CDR1 SGHVS and CDR2 FNYEAQ. The CDR3 nucleotides read TGTGCCAGCAGCTTAAGGAATCCGGCTAGCGACTACAATGAGCAGTTCTTC. Translated, it gives CASSLRNPASDYNEQFF.

This clonotype occurred many times. The chain recombines TRBV28 with TRBJ2-3, with a tentative D call TRBD1 (5 bases). Germline V gene sequence: CDR1 MDHEN, CDR2 SYDVKM. V lost 2 bases to trimming and J lost 0 bases, with 6 bases between them. CDR3 length equals 14 residues. The CDR3 spells CASSLTGSTDTQYF. As DNA, the CDR3 is TGTGCCAGCAGTTTAACAGGTAGCACAGATACGCAGTATTTT.

The rearrangement uses TRBV12-3 or TRBV12-4 and TRBJ2-3, with D possibly being TRBD1 (5 bases). CDR3 length: 16 amino acids. V lost 1 base to trimming and J lost 4 bases, with 15 bases between them. The CDR3 region is CASSLGQGMEADTQYF. The CDR3 region has the DNA TGTGCCAGCAGTTTAGGTCAGGGAATGGAAGCAGATACGCAGTATTTT.

In regard to this clonotype: The junction does not match germline at one end; this may be a read error. This chain joins TRBV7-7 and TRBJ2-5; possible D gene TRBD2, 6 bases. The CDR3 covers 15 residues. CDR1 is SSHAT, CDR2 FNYEAQ, per germline (reference sequence). The CDR3 bases are TGTGCTAGCAGCCGACCCGGGAGAGGCCAAGAGACCCAGTACTTC. It translates to CASSRPGRGQETQYF.

The J gene is TRBJ2-1, the V gene TRBV5-1; 11 bases map to TRBD2. The J segment lost 8 bases and the V segment lost 4 bases, leaving 11 bases of the junction unmatched. Per the germline V gene, CDR1 is SGHRS and CDR2 is YFSETQ. The CDR3 has 16 amino acids. The CDR3 region is CASSPKTSGSSHEQFF. CDR3 DNA: TGCGCCAGCAGCCCTAAAACTAGCGGGAGTTCCCATGAGCAGTTCTTC.

V gene TRBV7-2 combines with J gene TRBJ1-2, with TRBD1 as a possible D gene (5 bases). Germline V lookup: CDR1 SGHTA, CDR2 FQGNSA. This CDR3 region has 13 residues. The V end lost 5 bases, the J end lost 3 bases, and 10 bases lay between the germline ends. The chain's CDR3 is CASSAQGYYGYTF. The CDR3 DNA reads as TGTGCCAGCAGCGCCCAGGGTTACTATGGCTACACCTTC.

Turning to this clonotype: A single base separates this from a much larger clone, so it may be a read error. DNA of the CDR3: TGCGCCAGCAGCCCTACTCGGGACTCTGGGGCCAACGCCCTGACTTTC. Translating it yields CASSPTRDSGANALTF. This chain uses TRBV5-1 with TRBJ2-6; TRBD2 might be the D (6 bases). This CDR3 is 16 amino acids long. CDR1 SGHRS and CDR2 YFSETQ come from the germline V gene.

Concerning this clonotype: At one of its ends the junction is not consistent with the germline gene, which may arise from a read error. The V gene is TRBV18, the J gene TRBJ2-3, with D possibly called TRBD1 or TRBD2 (6 bases each). Looked up from germline, CDR1 is KGHSH and CDR2 is LQKENI. The CDR3 extends over 15 amino acids. Here the CDR3 reads CASSAGQSLTDMQYF. The CDR3 DNA is TGTGCCAGCTCCGCGGGACAAAGTCTCACAGATATGCAGTATTTT.

This clonotype was detected once. The chain employs TRBV28 and TRBJ2-1; 7 nucleotides match TRBD1. The CDR3 sequence is 13 residues long. Trimming at V came to 8 bases and at J to 4 bases, leaving 5 bases not matched to a gene. CDR1 and CDR2 (germline): MDHEN, SYDVKM. The CDR3 sequence: CASGPGQYNEQFF. The CDR3 DNA reads as TGTGCCAGCGGGCCGGGACAGTACAATGAGCAGTTCTTC.

This chain connects TRBV27 to TRBJ2-1; weak D call: TRBD2 (6 bases). This CDR3 has 14 residues. The V gene's germline CDR1 is MNHEY and CDR2 SMNVEV (reference sequence). V gave up 3 bases and J gave up 7 bases, with 13 bases separating them. CDR3 nucleotide sequence: TGTGCCAGCAGTTTTTCCGTCGGGGGAAATGAGCAGTTCTTC. This encodes CASSFSVGGNEQFF.

There are a few counts of this clonotype. The chain carries TRBV4-3 and TRBJ2-5, with TRBD2 matching over 14 bases. CDR3 length equals 19 residues. CDR1 is LGHNA and CDR2 is YSLEER in the germline V gene. The V segment lost 1 base and the J segment 4 bases; nucleotides outside the gene matches: 11. DNA of the CDR3: TGCGCCAGCAGCCAAGTCCTACGACTAGCGGGAGGGGGCGGAGAGACCCAGTACTTC. Amino acid sequence: CASSQVLRLAGGGGETQYF.

The CDR3, as DNA: TGCAGCGTTGAGGGGAACACTGAAGCTTTCTTT. Translating gives CSVEGNTEAFF. The chain couples TRBV29-1 to TRBJ1-1; D is unclear. The germline V and J ends were trimmed by 3 bases and 1 base, with 3 bases remaining between them. CDR1 and CDR2 from the germline V gene are SQVTM and ANQGSEA. This CDR3 contains 11 residues.

This clonotype was detected a few times. The V call is TRBV3-1, the J call TRBJ2-5; no firm D call. V was clipped by 2 bases and J by 7 bases, with 11 bases between them. CDR1 and CDR2 from the germline V gene are LGHDT and YNNKEL (reference sequence). There are 13 residues in the CDR3. The CDR3 loop is CASSQTTSGTQYF. The DNA for the CDR3 is TGTGCCAGCAGCCAAACGACCTCGGGGACCCAGTACTTC.

This clonotype was observed a handful of times. This chain links TRBV29-1 with TRBJ2-7; D remains ambiguous. The CDR3 totals 13 residues. Trimming left V 0 bases short and J 0 bases short, with 6 bases between. CDR1 is SQVTM, CDR2 ANQGSEA, per germline. The CDR3 DNA is TGCAGCGTTGAAGAGGCGACCTCCTACGAGCAGTACTTC. Translated: CSVEEATSYEQYF.

This clonotype was counted between two and nine times. The chain combines TRBV7-2 with TRBJ1-6; 7 nucleotides match TRBD1. CDR1 and CDR2 (germline): SGHTA, FQGNSA. This CDR3 comprises 16 residues. With 0 bases clipped from V and 10 bases from J, the junction kept 9 bases outside the gene matches. DNA of the CDR3: TGTGCCAGCAGCTTAGCCCTGACAGGGAGCGGATCACCCCTCCACTTT. The encoded protein is CASSLALTGSGSPLHF.